This T cell receptor beta chain derives from a study of blood T cells in healthy people across ages. At the level of the study: Every two T cells gave about one barcoded beta molecule via template switching.

The CDR3 loop spans 14 amino acids. CDR1 and CDR2 from the germline V gene are SGHRS and YFSETQ. Trimming removed 0 bases from V and 4 bases from J, with 11 bases in between. Study results and caveats: Getting older went along with TCR beta diversity per million T cells dropping roughly linearly. It was not known whether donors were CMV positive (a possible confounder of expanded clonotype changes).

A few counts support this clonotype. Its antigen is not known. It was with a sample-barcoded 5' primer and a J-beta primer mix that a second PCR of roughly 7 to 12 cycles was run. TCRdb re-analysed the 5' RACE reads in MiXCR, keeping a single row per CDR3 protein. The table lists 700,000 to 850,000 distinct CDR3 sequences, roughly 50% of them singletons. Staff drew roughly 10 milliliters of peripheral blood from each donor. The TCR was taken from an elderly man in good health. The sequenced sample consisted of blood. This sequence joins TRBV5-1 and TRBJ2-7; D not certain. The CDR3 nucleotides read TGCGCCAGCAGCTTGGAGGGTCCGTGGTACGAGCAGTACTTC. Its protein product is CASSLEGPWYEQYF.